A single sample gave rise to the 17 T cell receptor beta chains below, sequenced in a study of monozygotic twins with inflammatory bowel disease. With the 5' RACE reads reprocessed, TCRdb shows one record per CDR3 protein and no DNA. This table holds around 99,000 distinct CDR3 sequences. What was sequenced was blood. These TCRs come from a human donor with ulcerative colitis or Crohn's disease, or a healthy co-twin of an affected twin (not recorded which).

This chain connects TRBV5-1 to TRBJ2-5; the TRBD1 assignment by TCRdb is unverifiable without DNA. Germline V gives CDR1 SGHRS, CDR2 YFSETQ. The CDR3 is made up of 15 amino acids. CDR3 amino acids: CASSTHGPPQETQYF. The full variable domain, in which reference TRBV5-1 and TRBJ2-5 provide the parts outside the CDR3, is KAGVTQTPRYLIKTRGQQVTLSCSPISGHRSVSWYQQTPGQGLQFLFEYFSETQRNKGNFPGRFSGRQFSNSRSEMNVSTLELGDSALYLCASSTHGPPQETQYFGPGTRLLVL.

This chain connects TRBV19 to TRBJ2-1; TCRdb's D call of TRBD1 is untestable without DNA. The germline V gene has CDR1 LNHDA and CDR2 SQIVND (reference sequence). This CDR3 spans 15 amino acids. The CDR3 protein is CASSIRQGAGNEQFF.

This chain's CDR3 is CASSLGTYEQYF. V usage is TRBV7-8 and J usage is TRBJ2-7. This CDR3 has 12 amino acids. Germline CDR1 is SGHVS and CDR2 is FQNEAQ.

This rearrangement joins TRBV27 to TRBJ1-5; TCRdb reports TRBD1, a call that lacks DNA to check it against. Germline CDR1 reads MNHEY; CDR2 reads SMNVEV (reference sequence). This CDR3 region has 13 residues. The CDR3 loop reads CASSWTVNQPQHF.

The CDR3 protein is CASSSQRGLTDTQYF. The gene calls are TRBV28 and TRBJ2-3; without DNA, the TCRdb call of TRBD2 cannot be checked. There are 15 residues in the CDR3. From germline, CDR1 is MDHEN and CDR2 SYDVKM.

The rearrangement joins TRBV11-3 to TRBJ2-5; absent DNA, TCRdb's TRBD2 call cannot be checked. Germline CDR1 and CDR2: SGHNT and YENEEA. This CDR3 contains 15 residues. The CDR3 protein is CASSSRQVGGKTQYF. The full variable domain, its missing parts supplied by reference TRBV11-3 and TRBJ2-5, is EAGVVQSPRYKIIEKKQPVAFWCNPISGHNTLYWYLQNLGQGPELLIRYENEEAVDDSQLPKDRFSAERLKGVDSTLKIQPAELGDSAVYLCASSSRQVGGKTQYFGPGTRLLVL.

This chain connects TRBV5-1 to TRBJ2-5; as DNA is missing, the TRBD1 call by TCRdb cannot be tested. CDR1 and CDR2 (germline): SGHRS, YFSETQ. The CDR3 sequence is 16 residues long. The CDR3 protein is CASSLSGRRTQETQYF.

The chain is built from TRBV2 and TRBJ2-3; there is no DNA to check the TCRdb D call of TRBD1. Germline V lookup: CDR1 SNHLY, CDR2 FYNNEI. The CDR3 runs to 15 residues. CDR3 sequence reads: CARAQGTSSTDTQYF.

The chain links TRBV6-1 to TRBJ1-4; the D call of TRBD1 rests on TCRdb alone, since no DNA is present to check it. Germline V gene lookup returns CDR1 MNHNS and CDR2 SASEGT. The CDR3 runs 15 residues. The CDR3 loop is CASSTQGYDNEKLFF.

The genes are TRBV18 and TRBJ1-4. Germline V gives CDR1 KGHSH, CDR2 LQKENI. There are 13 residues in the CDR3. CDR3 in amino acids: CASSWATNEKLFF.

CDR3 sequence: CSARTQRIGTVLQFNTDTQYF. The J gene is TRBJ2-3, the V gene TRBV20-1; TCRdb returns TRBD2, unconfirmable since there is no DNA. Germline V gene lookup returns CDR1 DFQATT and CDR2 SNEGSKA (reference sequence). The CDR3 is 21 amino acids.

CDR3 sequence: CASRKQGTDTQYF. The chain recombines TRBV28 with TRBJ2-3; lacking DNA, the TRBD1 call made by TCRdb goes unchecked. The germline V gene encodes CDR1 MDHEN and CDR2 SYDVKM. This CDR3 is built from 13 residues.

The CDR3 spells CASSPQSGGSRNEQFF. The V and J genes are TRBV7-2 and TRBJ2-1; TCRdb calls TRBD2, which cannot be checked without DNA. Germline V lookup: CDR1 SGHTA, CDR2 FQGNSA. This CDR3 region has 16 residues. The full variable domain, its missing parts supplied by reference TRBV7-2 and TRBJ2-1, is GAGVSQSPSNKVTEKGKDVELRCDPISGHTALYWYRQSLGQGLEFLIYFQGNSAPDKSGLPSDRFSAERTGGSVSTLTIQRTQQEDSAVYLCASSPQSGGSRNEQFFGPGTRLTVL.

The chain combines TRBV7-9 with TRBJ2-3; TCRdb reports TRBD1, a call that lacks DNA to check it against. This CDR3 comprises 14 residues. Germline V CDR1 and CDR2: SEHNR, FQNEAQ (reference sequence). CDR3 protein: CASSLSGGQDTQYF.

The gene calls are TRBV4-3 and TRBJ2-3; the TRBD2 assignment by TCRdb is unverifiable without DNA. The CDR3 has 17 amino acids. From germline, CDR1 is LGHNA and CDR2 YSLEER. The CDR3 region is CASSQELAGGPEDTQYF.

The chain couples TRBV29-1 to TRBJ1-3; the D gene TCRdb calls, TRBD1, cannot be checked with no DNA. CDR3 length: 13 amino acids. Germline CDR1 and CDR2: SQVTM and ANQGSEA. CDR3 sequence reads: CSVEGQGSDTIYF. Full variable domain (rest looked up from reference TRBV29-1 and TRBJ1-3): SAVISQKPSRDICQRGTSLTIQCQVDSQVTMMFWYRQQPGQSLTLIATANQGSEATYESGFVIDKFPISRPNLTFSTLTVSNMSPEDSSIYLCSVEGQGSDTIYFGEGSWLTVV.

The J gene is TRBJ2-3, the V gene TRBV5-1; TCRdb's D call of TRBD2 is untestable without DNA. The germline V gene has CDR1 SGHRS and CDR2 YFSETQ. There are 15 residues in the CDR3. The CDR3 spells CASSDGPQSTDTQYF.